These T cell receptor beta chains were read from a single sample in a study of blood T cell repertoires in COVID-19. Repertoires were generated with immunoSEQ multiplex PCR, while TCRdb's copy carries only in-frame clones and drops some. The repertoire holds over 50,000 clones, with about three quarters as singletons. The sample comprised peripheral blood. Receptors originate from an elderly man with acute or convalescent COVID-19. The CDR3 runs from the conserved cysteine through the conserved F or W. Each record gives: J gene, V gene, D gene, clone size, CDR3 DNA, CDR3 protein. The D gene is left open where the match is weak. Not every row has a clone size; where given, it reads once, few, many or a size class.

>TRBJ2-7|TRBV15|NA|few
TGTGCCACCAGCAGAGAAAGGCAGGGTATACACGAGCAGTACTTC
CATSRERQGIHEQYF
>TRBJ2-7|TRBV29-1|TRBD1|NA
TGCAGCGTTGAAGTAACAGGGGACGAGCAGTACTTC
CSVEVTGDEQYF
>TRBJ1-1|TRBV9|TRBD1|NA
TGTGCCAGCAGCCCCCTCAGGGGACAGGGGGATTTTGAAGCTTTCTTT
CASSPLRGQGDFEAFF
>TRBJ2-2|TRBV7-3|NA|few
TGTGCCAGCAGCTTAGCCGGTAACACCGGGGAGCTGTTTTTT
CASSLAGNTGELFF
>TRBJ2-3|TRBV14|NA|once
TGTGCCAGCAGCCAAGCGGGAAGCACAGATACGCAGTATTTT
CASSQAGSTDTQYF
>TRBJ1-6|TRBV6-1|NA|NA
TGTGCCAGCAGTGAGAGAAATTCACCCCTCCACTTT
CASSERNSPLHF
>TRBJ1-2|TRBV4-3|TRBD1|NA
TGCGCCAGCAGCCCCGGGACAGGAGAAGCTAACTATGGCTACACCTTC
CASSPGTGEANYGYTF
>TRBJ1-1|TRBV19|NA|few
TGTGCCAGTATCATCTTCTATGGTCACACTGAAGCTTTCTTT
CASIIFYGHTEAFF
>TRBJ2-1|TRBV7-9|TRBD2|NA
TGTGCCAGCAGGAGTAGCGGGGATGAGCAGTTCTTC
CASRSSGDEQFF
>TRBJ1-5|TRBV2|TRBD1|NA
TGTGCCAGCAGTGAGAGTGGGACAGGCCTTCAGCCCCAGCATTTT
CASSESGTGLQPQHF
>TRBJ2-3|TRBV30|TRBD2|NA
TGTGCCTGGAATATTCCAACTAGCGGGGGCACAGATACGCAGTATTTT
CAWNIPTSGGTDTQYF
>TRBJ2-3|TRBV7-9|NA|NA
TGTGCCAGCAGCATGGCCGGCAGGGGAGGGACAGATACGCAGTATTTT
CASSMAGRGGTDTQYF
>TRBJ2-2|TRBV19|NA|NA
TGTGCCAGTAGTATGAAGAGATCGGGGGGCGACGGGGAGCTGTTTTTT
CASSMKRSGGDGELFF
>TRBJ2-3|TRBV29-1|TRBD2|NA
TGCAGCGTTGAAGACCAAGGGCTAGCGGGAGGGGACCGCACAGATACGCAGTATTTT
CSVEDQGLAGGDRTDTQYF
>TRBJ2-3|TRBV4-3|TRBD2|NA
TGCGCCAGCAGCCATATAACCTTGAAGGGAGGGTATGGTACGCAGTATTTT
CASSHITLKGGYGTQYF
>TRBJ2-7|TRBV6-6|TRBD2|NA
TGTGCCAGCAGGGGAAAGTTCGGGGGGGAGGACGAGCAGTACTTC
CASRGKFGGEDEQYF
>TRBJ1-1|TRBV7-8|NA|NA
TGTGCCAGCAGCTTCACAGGGACTGAAGCTTTCTTT
CASSFTGTEAFF
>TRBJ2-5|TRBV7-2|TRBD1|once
TGTGCCAGCAGCTACAATACCCCAGGGGGTGGGCAAGAGACCCAGTACTTC
CASSYNTPGGGQETQYF
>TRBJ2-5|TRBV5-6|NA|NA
TGTGCCAGCAGCTTGCTCAGGGCGGTCAGCGAGACCCAGTACTTC
CASSLLRAVSETQYF
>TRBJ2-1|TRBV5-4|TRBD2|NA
TGTGCCAGCAGCTGGACAGCGGGGGGGTCCTACAATGAGCAGTTCTTC
CASSWTAGGSYNEQFF
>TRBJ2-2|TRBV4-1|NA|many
TGCGCCAGCAGCCAAGGCGGTTACACCGGGGAGCTGTTTTTT
CASSQGGYTGELFF
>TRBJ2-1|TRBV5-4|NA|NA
TGTGCCAGCAGCCTGGACAGTCGCTCCTACAATGAGCAGTTCTTC
CASSLDSRSYNEQFF
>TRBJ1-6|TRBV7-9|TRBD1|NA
TGTGCCAGCAGCGCGGCAGGGGACAGGGGGCAATCACCCCTCCACTTT
CASSAAGDRGQSPLHF
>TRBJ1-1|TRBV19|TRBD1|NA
TGTGCCAGTAACCCGAGACAGGGTTCGGTCAAAGCTTTCTTT
CASNPRQGSVKAFF
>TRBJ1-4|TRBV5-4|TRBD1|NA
TGTGCCAGCAGCACCGGGACAGGGCTTGGTGAAAAACTGTTTTTT
CASSTGTGLGEKLFF
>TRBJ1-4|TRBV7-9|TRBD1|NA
TGTGCCAGCAGCCCAAGGGACAGGAGCAATGAAGAAAAACTGTTTTTT
CASSPRDRSNEEKLFF
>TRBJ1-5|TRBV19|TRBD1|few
TGTGCCAGTAGTACCCCGGGACAGGGCGTAACAGTGAATCAGCCCCAGCATTTT
CASSTPGQGVTVNQPQHF
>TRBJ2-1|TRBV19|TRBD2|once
TGTGCCAGTAGTTCCTTAGCGGGGGGTTTCAATGAGCAGTTCTTC
CASSSLAGGFNEQFF
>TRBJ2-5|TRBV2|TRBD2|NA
TGTGCCACCAGCGGGGGCGGGAGGTCAGGAGAGACCCAGTACTTC
CATSGGGRSGETQYF
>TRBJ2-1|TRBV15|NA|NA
TGTGCCACCAGGATAGCGGCCTCCTACAATGAGCAGTTCTTC
CATRIAASYNEQFF
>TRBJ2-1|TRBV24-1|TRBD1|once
TGTGCCACCAGTGATGGGGGACAGGGGCACAATGAGCAGTTCTTC
CATSDGGQGHNEQFF
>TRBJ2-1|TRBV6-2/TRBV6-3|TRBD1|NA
TGTGCCAGCAGTTACGACAGGGGGTACAATGAGCAGTTCTTC
CASSYDRGYNEQFF
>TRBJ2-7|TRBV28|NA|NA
TGTGCCAGCAGTTCGTATTGGGCAGGCAACTACGAGCAGTACTTC
CASSSYWAGNYEQYF
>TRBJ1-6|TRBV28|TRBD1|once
TGTGCCAGCAGCGACAGGGGAAATAATTCACCCCTCCACTTT
CASSDRGNNSPLHF
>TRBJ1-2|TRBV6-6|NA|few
TGTGCCAGCACAGGGTTGCATGGCTACACCTTC
CASTGLHGYTF
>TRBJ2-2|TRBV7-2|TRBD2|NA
TGTGCCAGCAGCTCCACTTGGAGCGGGAGGGCCGGGGAGCTGTTTTTT
CASSSTWSGRAGELFF
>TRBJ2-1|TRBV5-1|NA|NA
TGCGCCAGCAGCTTGGAGTTTAAGACAGGTAACTCCTACAATGAGCAGTTCTTC
CASSLEFKTGNSYNEQFF
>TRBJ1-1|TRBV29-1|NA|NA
TGCAGCGTTGAGGTTCGGGGAGGGTTGATGAACACTGAAGCTTTCTTT
CSVEVRGGLMNTEAFF
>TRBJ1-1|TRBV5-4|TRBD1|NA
TGTGCCAGCAGCCCCGTGGGACAGATGAACACTGAAGCTTTCTTT
CASSPVGQMNTEAFF
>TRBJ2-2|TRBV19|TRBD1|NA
TGTGCCAGTAGTTTCGAGGGACAGACGAACACCGGGGAGCTGTTTTTT
CASSFEGQTNTGELFF
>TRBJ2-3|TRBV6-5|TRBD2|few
TGTGCCAGCAGTTGGACGGGAGGTACGCAGTATTTT
CASSWTGGTQYF
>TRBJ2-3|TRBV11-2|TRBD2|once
TGTGCCAGCAGCTCTTGGACTAGCGGCGGAGATACGCAGTATTTT
CASSSWTSGGDTQYF
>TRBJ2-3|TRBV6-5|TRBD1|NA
TGTGCCAGCAGTCCAACAGGGGACAGCACAGATACGCAGTATTTT
CASSPTGDSTDTQYF
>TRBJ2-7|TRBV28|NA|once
TGTGCCAGCAGCTTAATTTGGCGGGGGCTCCATTCCTACGAGCAGTACTTC
CASSLIWRGLHSYEQYF
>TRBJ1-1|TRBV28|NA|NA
TGTGCCAGCAGTTTCCGGTGGAACACTGAAGCTTTCTTT
CASSFRWNTEAFF
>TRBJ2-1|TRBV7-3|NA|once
TGTGCCAGCAGTTTACTCGGGACTGGGGATGAGCAGTTCTTC
CASSLLGTGDEQFF
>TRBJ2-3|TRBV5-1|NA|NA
TGCGCCAGCAGCTTGGTTGACCAGGGTAGGGATACGCAGTATTTT
CASSLVDQGRDTQYF
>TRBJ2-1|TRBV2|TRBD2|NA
TGTGCCAGCACTAGCGGGGGGGCCTACAATGAGCAGTTCTTC
CASTSGGAYNEQFF
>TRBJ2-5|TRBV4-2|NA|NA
TGTGCCAGCAGCCAAGGGGGCCGAGAGACCCAGTACTTC
CASSQGGRETQYF